This TCR beta chain comes out of a study of shared clonotypes between healthy human individuals. Germline CDR1 reads MGHRA; CDR2 reads YSYEKL. Trimming removed 4 bases from V and 0 bases from J, with 18 bases in between. The CDR3 is made up of 17 amino acids. Only CD45RO-negative cells positively selected for CCR7 counted as naive CD8 cells, so terminally differentiated effector memory CD45RA+ cells were excluded. The study ran the assay at deep level. Template for every sorted-subset replicate PCR totaled roughly 200 ng DNA, approximately 30,000 T cell genomes. TCRdb's table, derived via immunoSEQ multiplex PCR, lists solely in-frame clones and lacks some. This sample has some 2.1 million clones, with approximately 94% found just once.

This receptor was obtained from a man aged 18 to 30 in good health. Sequenced sample: naive CD8+ T cells sorted from blood. The chain carries TRBV4-1 and TRBJ1-2; no reliable D call. The CDR3 spells CASSRTAWEISNYGYTF. The CDR3 DNA reads TGCGCCAGCAGCCGTACGGCCTGGGAGATATCTAACTATGGCTACACCTTC.